This T cell receptor (beta chain) was retrieved from a study of blood T cell repertoires in COVID-19. Assay used: immunoSEQ multiplex PCR; TCRdb lists only in-frame clones, some missing. The data contain roughly 250,000 clones, approximately 79% of them singletons. The sequence was collected from an elderly woman with active or convalescent COVID-19. The sequenced sample was peripheral blood.

The CDR3 sequence: CASTEWAGGQETQYF. CDR3 bases: TGTGCCAGCACCGAGTGGGCAGGGGGCCAAGAGACCCAGTACTTC. The chain couples TRBV7-9 to TRBJ2-5, with 7 positions matching TRBD1. This CDR3 comprises 15 residues. From germline, CDR1 is SEHNR and CDR2 FQNEAQ (reference sequence). V dropped 7 bases and J dropped 1; count of bases not matched to a gene: 9.